This T cell receptor (beta chain) was observed in a study of CD8 T cells in Susac syndrome. Notes on the study in general: As acknowledged by the study, its TCR sequencing and HLA analysis included a relatively small number of individuals.

A note on this clonotype: No antigen is known for it.

Random hexamers served to reverse transcribe roughly 0.45 to 1 ug RNA. The CDR3 of TCR beta was amplified by immunoSEQ multiplex PCR across 54 Vbeta and 13 Jbeta. TCRdb itself ran the immunoSEQ multiplex PCR reads through MiXCR, one entry per CDR3 protein. The sample yields roughly 200,000 distinct CDR3 sequences, 95% seen once. CDR1 and CDR2 from the germline V gene are SQVTM and ANQGSEA. The CDR3 is 13 amino acids. The V end was cut by 3 bases, the J end by 2 bases, with 9 bases between. The sequence came from a human donor with multiple sclerosis. The sample consisted of CD4+ T cells from PBMCs. This chain joins TRBV29-1 and TRBJ2-3; possibly TRBD2 for D (6 bases). The CDR3 DNA is TGCAGCGTTGAGCGGGACCCCACAGATACGCAGTATTTT. Translating gives CSVERDPTDTQYF.